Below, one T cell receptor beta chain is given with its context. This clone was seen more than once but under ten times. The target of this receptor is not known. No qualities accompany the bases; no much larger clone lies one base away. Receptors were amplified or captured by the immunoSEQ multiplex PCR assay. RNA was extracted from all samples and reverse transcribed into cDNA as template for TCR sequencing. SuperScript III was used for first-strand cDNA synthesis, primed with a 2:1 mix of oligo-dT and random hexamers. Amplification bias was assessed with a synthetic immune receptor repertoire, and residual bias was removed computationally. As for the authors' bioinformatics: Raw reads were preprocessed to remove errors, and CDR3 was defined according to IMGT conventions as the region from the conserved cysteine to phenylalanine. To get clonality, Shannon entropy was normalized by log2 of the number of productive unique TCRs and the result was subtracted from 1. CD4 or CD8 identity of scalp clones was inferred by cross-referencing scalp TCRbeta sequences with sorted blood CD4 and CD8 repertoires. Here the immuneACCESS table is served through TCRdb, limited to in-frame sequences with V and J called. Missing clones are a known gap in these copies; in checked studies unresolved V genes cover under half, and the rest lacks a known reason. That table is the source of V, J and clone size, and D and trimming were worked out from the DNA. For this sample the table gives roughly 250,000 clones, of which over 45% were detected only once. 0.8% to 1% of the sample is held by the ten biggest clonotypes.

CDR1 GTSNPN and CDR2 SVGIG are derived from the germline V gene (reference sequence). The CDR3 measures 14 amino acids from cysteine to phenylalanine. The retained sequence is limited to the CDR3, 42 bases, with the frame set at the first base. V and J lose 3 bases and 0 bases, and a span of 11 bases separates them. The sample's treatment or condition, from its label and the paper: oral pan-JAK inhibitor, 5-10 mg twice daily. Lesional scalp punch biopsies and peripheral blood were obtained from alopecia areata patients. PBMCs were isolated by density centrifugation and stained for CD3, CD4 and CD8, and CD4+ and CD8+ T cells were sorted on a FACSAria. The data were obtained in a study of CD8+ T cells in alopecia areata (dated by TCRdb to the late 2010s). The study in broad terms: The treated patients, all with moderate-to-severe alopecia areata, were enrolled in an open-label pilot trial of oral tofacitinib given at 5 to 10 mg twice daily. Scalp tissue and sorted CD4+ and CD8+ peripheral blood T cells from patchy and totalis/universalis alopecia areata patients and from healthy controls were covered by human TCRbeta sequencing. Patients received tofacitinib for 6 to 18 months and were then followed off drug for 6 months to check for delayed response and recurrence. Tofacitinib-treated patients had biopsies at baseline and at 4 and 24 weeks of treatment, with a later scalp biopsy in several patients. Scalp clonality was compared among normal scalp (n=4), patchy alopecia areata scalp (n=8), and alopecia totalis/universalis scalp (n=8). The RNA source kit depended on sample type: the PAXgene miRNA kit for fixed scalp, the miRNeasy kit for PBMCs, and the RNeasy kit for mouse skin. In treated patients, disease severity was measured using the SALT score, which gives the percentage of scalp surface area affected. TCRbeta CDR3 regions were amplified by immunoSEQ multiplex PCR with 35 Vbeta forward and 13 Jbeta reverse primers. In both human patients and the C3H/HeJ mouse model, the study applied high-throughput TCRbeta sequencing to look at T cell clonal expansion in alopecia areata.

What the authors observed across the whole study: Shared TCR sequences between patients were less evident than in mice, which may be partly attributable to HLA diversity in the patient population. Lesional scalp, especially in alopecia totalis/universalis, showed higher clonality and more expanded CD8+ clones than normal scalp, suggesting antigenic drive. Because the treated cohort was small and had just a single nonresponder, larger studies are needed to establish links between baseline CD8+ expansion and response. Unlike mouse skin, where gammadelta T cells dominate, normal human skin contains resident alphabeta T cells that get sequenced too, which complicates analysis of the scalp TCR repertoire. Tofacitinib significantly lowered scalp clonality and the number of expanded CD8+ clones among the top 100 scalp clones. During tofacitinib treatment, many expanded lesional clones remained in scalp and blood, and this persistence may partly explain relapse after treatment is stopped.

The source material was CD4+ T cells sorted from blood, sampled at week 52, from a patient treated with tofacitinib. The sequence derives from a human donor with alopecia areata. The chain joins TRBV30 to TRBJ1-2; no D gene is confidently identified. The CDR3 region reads CAWSQAAPNYGYTF. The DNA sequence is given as TGTGCCTGGAGCCAGGCCGCCCCTAACTATGGCTACACCTTC.